This is a list of T cell receptor beta chains from one sample in a study of blood T cells in healthy people across ages. TCRdb independently ran MiXCR on the 5' RACE reads; one entry per CDR3 protein. The data show approximately 1,000,000 distinct CDR3 sequences, 30% to 40% seen once. The sample comprised blood. These receptor sequences come from a man between 18 and 35 years old in good health. The conserved cysteine and the conserved F or W are not part of the CDR3 here. The D gene is left open where the match is weak.

d_call j_call v_call cdr3_aa
TRBD2 TRBJ2-3 TRBV5-1 ASSLSGGPYSSTDTQY
- TRBJ2-3 TRBV14 ASSQVWADTQY
- TRBJ1-4 TRBV3-1 ASSRQVGTNEKLF
- TRBJ2-1 TRBV6-2/TRBV6-3 ASTSIGRVVDEQF
- TRBJ1-2 TRBV4-2 ASSQAPGEYYGYT
- TRBJ1-1 TRBV12-3/TRBV12-4 ASSPVTEAF
- TRBJ1-2 TRBV7-2 ASSLSQGLYGYT
TRBD2 TRBJ2-1 TRBV12-3/TRBV12-4 ASMSRGTSYNEQF
- TRBJ1-6 TRBV2 ASVDRRGAPLH
- TRBJ2-1 TRBV20-1 SAQYGAYNEQF
- TRBJ1-1 TRBV20-1 SARDPSRGGTEAF
- TRBJ2-5 TRBV6-5 ASSPRLRQTQETQY
- TRBJ2-7 TRBV9 ASSVDGSSYEQY
- TRBJ1-4 TRBV7-2 ASSVPGREKLF
- TRBJ2-3 TRBV10-3 AINPEEGTDTQY
- TRBJ1-1 TRBV29-1 SVRAHTEAF